The next 2 T cell receptor beta chains were all read from a single sample in a study of molecular identifiers for immune sequencing clone quantification. One entry per CDR3 protein results from TCRdb running MiXCR on the PCR reads. The table includes about 640,000 distinct CDR3 sequences, less than 20% detected once. The material sequenced was naive CD8+ T cells from blood, with Jurkat cell RNA spiked in. Subset here: FACS-sorted CD8+CD4-CCR7+CD45RA+ naive T cells. Source of these receptors: a human donor in good health. Some libraries in this study had Jurkat cell RNA spiked in.

Ten or more counts support this clonotype. V gene TRBV28 combines with J gene TRBJ1-3; no reliable D call. The CDR3 runs to 14 residues. Trimming removed 2 bases at V and 7 bases at J, with 12 bases between. Per germline, CDR1 MDHEN and CDR2 SYDVKM. The chain's CDR3 is CASSLTLGRNTIYF. The CDR3 DNA is TGTGCCAGCAGTTTAACCCTCGGACGCAACACCATATATTTT.

This clonotype was found many times. V gene TRBV4-1 combines with J gene TRBJ2-7; D is perhaps TRBD2 (7 bases). Germline V gene data show CDR1 as MGHRA and CDR2 as YSYEKL. V was trimmed by 3 bases and J by 3 bases, leaving 21 bases between them. The CDR3 extends over 17 amino acids. CDR3 nucleotide sequence: TGCGCCAGCAGCCAGGAACCGATGGCGGGGGCGGGCTACGAGCAGTACTTC. Translation: CASSQEPMAGAGYEQYF.